This record looks at one T cell receptor beta chain sequence and its context. This clonotype was counted a few times. No cognate antigen has been identified for it. No much larger clone is present one base from it, and per-base qualities are unavailable. The instrument was an Illumina HiSeq 2000. TCR beta chain libraries were generated through multiplex PCR amplification. The amplified TCR beta chain products were analyzed by high-throughput sequencing. The public reads were reanalyzed by TCRdb: fastp trimming at Q25, MiXCR alignment, in-frame beta chains only. Rows merge per CDR3 protein into single entries with the most common DNA and genes. Recorded for this sample are approximately 90,000 distinct CDR3 sequences; approximately 30% of them occurred a single time. The ten most abundant clones make up around 8.1% of the sample. For CDR1 and CDR2, the germline V gene lists SGHTS and YDEGEE. The cysteine opens and the phenylalanine closes a CDR3 of 19 amino acids. The sequence is cut down to CDR3 DNA, 57 bases in frame from base 1. V drops 5 bases and J drops 2 bases, leaving 25 bases in between.

The data belong to a study of breast tumors, draining lymph nodes, adjacent tissues (dated by TCRdb to the mid-2010s). For context, the study as a whole: Breast cancer patients provided tumor, adjacent nontumor tissue and axillary lymph nodes, and the study compared the TCR beta repertoires across these three sources. The study was designed to assess the relationships and possible T-cell exchange between tumor, surrounding tissue and draining lymph node repertoires in human breast cancer.

Lymph node samples were obtained from the axillary draining lymph nodes of breast cancer patients. Study-wide findings and limitations: The data were considered consistent with the idea that most tumor T cells come from the lymph node and then expand in tumor tissue. The conclusion that tumor T cells originate in lymph nodes was framed as consistent with a hypothesis rather than directly demonstrated. Tumors showed preferential V and J gene usage, and their T-cell repertoire diversity fell below that of lymph nodes yet above that of nontumor tissue. The similarity between tumor and nontumor tissue repertoires was significantly greater in luminal-like breast cancer than in basal-like breast cancer.

The sample consisted of axillary lymph node tissue. The rearrangement joined TRBV5-8 to TRBJ1-4; the D gene assignment is ambiguous. This sequence originates from a female donor with breast cancer. Some clones in this sample may be carry-over from other donors' samples. The nucleotides are TGTGCCAGCAGACCTGAAACAAGGGCCCTCGGTAGGACTAATGAAAAACTGTTTTTT. Its protein is CASRPETRALGRTNEKLFF.